Included here is one T cell receptor (beta chain) sequence, with context. Its antigen is unknown. Using immunoSEQ multiplex PCR, the repertoire was profiled, and TCRdb retains in-frame clones only, with some absent. The sample lists 100,000 or so clones, roughly 87% occurring once. CDR3 length equals 17 residues. Germline V gives CDR1 LNHDA, CDR2 SQIVND (reference sequence). V lost 3 bases, J lost 6 bases, and 10 bases stayed unmatched. The data belong to a study of identifying expanded T cells in peripheral blood. Study-wide points: Across healthy donors, higher total template counts meant significantly greater roughly two-week count variance. Technical replicates showed around 1.1 changed clones; approximately two weeks approximately 16; four weeks 19.

Healthy donors had no documented immune events, such as infections, while sampled. The source material was blood. The TCR originated in a person between 18 and 69 years old in good health. The chain links TRBV19 to TRBJ1-5; 11 bases align to TRBD1. The CDR3 region is CASSIPVGQGAGQPQHF. The CDR3 DNA sequence: TGTGCCAGTAGTATTCCGGTAGGACAGGGGGCGGGTCAGCCCCAGCATTTT.